A single sample is the source of the 31 T cell receptor beta chains below, sequenced in a study of T cells in localized non-small cell lung cancer. Here immunoSEQ multiplex PCR was the method, and the copy in TCRdb shows in-frame clones only, minus some. Of about 19,000 clones in the sample, approximately 80% were seen once. Specimen: peripheral blood, collected before any cancer treatment. The receptors originated from a man aged 40-75 years with stage I lung adenocarcinoma.

The V gene is TRBV6-6, the J gene TRBJ1-1, with 8 bases fitting TRBD1. Germline V gene sequence: CDR1 MNHNY, CDR2 SVGAGI (reference sequence). V shed 6 bases, J shed 1 base, and the junction held 10 bases outside the gene matches. The CDR3 consists of 16 residues. CDR3 loop: CASRPTGGRRNTEAFF. The CDR3 DNA is TGTGCCAGCAGGCCCACAGGGGGAAGAAGGAACACTGAAGCTTTCTTT.

V is TRBV2 and J is TRBJ2-1; tentatively, D is TRBD1 (6 bases). The CDR3 contains 14 residues. The V gene lost 5 bases and the J gene lost 3 bases, with 11 bases spanning the gap. In germline, CDR1 is SNHLY, CDR2 FYNNEI. CDR3 nucleotide sequence: TGTGCCAGCAGTCTTATGGACAGCTACAATGAGCAGTTCTTC. Encoded protein: CASSLMDSYNEQFF.

V and J are TRBV10-2 and TRBJ1-1; the D gene is possibly TRBD1 (6 bases). The CDR3 runs 18 residues. Looked up from germline, CDR1 is WSHSY and CDR2 is SAAADI. Trimming removed 0 bases at V and 0 bases at J, with 17 bases between. For the CDR3, the DNA is TGCGCCAGCAGTGAGTCAGGGCCTCTAGGGGGGATGAACACTGAAGCTTTCTTT. Translated: CASSESGPLGGMNTEAFF.

This chain connects TRBV7-2 to TRBJ1-6; D not resolved. Germline CDR1 SGHTA, CDR2 FQGNSA. There are 16 residues in the CDR3. V gave up 2 bases and J gave up 5 bases, with 13 bases separating them. CDR3 nucleotide sequence: TGTGCCAGCAGCTTATTCAAGGTTGATCATAATTCACCCCTCCACTTT. Protein sequence: CASSLFKVDHNSPLHF.

The chain couples TRBV27 to TRBJ2-4, with D perhaps being TRBD1 or TRBD2 (5 bases each). V lost 4 bases and J lost 10, with 20 bases in between. Per germline, CDR1 MNHEY and CDR2 SMNVEV (reference sequence). The length of the CDR3 is 15 residues. CDR3 coding DNA: TGTGCCAGCAGTTCCTCGGCAGGGTTGGGGGTGATTCAGTACTTC. Amino acids: CASSSSAGLGVIQYF.

Judged by abundance, this clone is medium-sized (0.01 to 0.1%). The same CDR3 also results from other DNA sequences found in this sample. The CDR3 sequence: CASSLYGSSNQPQHF. For the CDR3, the DNA is TGTGCCAGCAGCTTGTACGGTAGCAGCAATCAGCCCCAGCATTTT. The chain carries TRBV5-4 and TRBJ1-5, with D hard to call. This CDR3 contains 15 residues. The V end was cut by 1 base, the J end by 1 base, with 9 bases between. Germline CDR1 is SGHNT and CDR2 is YYREEE (reference sequence).

The J gene is TRBJ2-3, the V gene TRBV4-1; D might be TRBD1 (6 bases). The CDR3 extends over 17 amino acids. The germline CDR1 and CDR2 sequences are MGHRA and YSYEKL. Trimming removed 1 base at V and 2 bases at J, with 16 bases between. CDR3: CASSQVGHRAYTDTQYF. As DNA, the CDR3 is TGCGCCAGCAGCCAAGTGGGACACAGGGCGTACACAGATACGCAGTATTTT.

CDR3 loop: CASRLVGMTEAFF. Written as DNA, the CDR3 is TGTGCCAGCAGATTGGTGGGGATGACTGAAGCTTTCTTT. This chain joins TRBV6-5 and TRBJ1-1; no reliable D call. This CDR3 has 13 amino acids. Germline CDR1 is MNHEY and CDR2 is SVGAGI. The germline V and J ends were trimmed by 6 bases and 5 bases, with 13 bases remaining between them.

V and J are TRBV10-3 and TRBJ2-7; 9 bases map to TRBD1. Germline CDR1 reads ENHRY; CDR2 reads SYGVKD. Trimming cost V 10 bases and J 5 bases; bases outside gene matches: 9. The CDR3 spans 13 residues. The CDR3, as DNA: TGTGCCACCCTACAGGGGGCGAGAAACGAGCAGTACTTC. Translating it yields CATLQGARNEQYF.

This chain connects TRBV2 to TRBJ2-3; D is unresolved. V lost 6 bases and J lost 4, with 2 bases in between. The CDR3 runs to 10 residues. The V gene's germline CDR1 is SNHLY and CDR2 FYNNEI. The CDR3 spells CASRSDTQYF. Here the CDR3 DNA reads TGTGCCAGCAGGTCAGATACGCAGTATTTT.

The J gene is TRBJ2-3, the V gene TRBV7-9; 7 bases line up with TRBD2. The CDR3 is 17 residues long. The germline V gene has CDR1 SEHNR and CDR2 FQNEAQ (reference sequence). The V gene end was trimmed by 4 bases and the J gene end by 2 bases; junction bases not matched to a gene: 12. The CDR3 DNA reads TGTGCCAGCAGCTCCGCCCTACTAGCGCCTACCACAGATACGCAGTATTTT. Its translation is CASSSALLAPTTDTQYF.

The sample holds one count of this clone. The V gene is TRBV5-6, the J gene TRBJ1-4; TRBD1 is a possible D gene (6 bases). From germline, CDR1 is SGHDT and CDR2 YYEEEE. The CDR3 length is 16 residues. Trimming pared 3 bases from V and 6 bases from J, leaving 18 bases between. The CDR3, as DNA: TGTGCCAGCAGCTCCGGCCTGGGGGCGCGAGATGAAAAACTGTTTTTT. The encoded protein is CASSSGLGARDEKLFF.

J is TRBJ2-5 and V is TRBV5-1; 11 bases are shared with TRBD2. This CDR3 contains 17 residues. Per germline, CDR1 SGHRS and CDR2 YFSETQ. V lost 3 bases to trimming and J lost 1 base; unmatched junction nucleotides: 8. The CDR3 sequence: CASSSGVLAGGQETQYF. The CDR3 bases are TGCGCCAGCAGCTCGGGGGTGCTAGCGGGGGGCCAAGAGACCCAGTACTTC.

The chain combines TRBV5-1 with TRBJ2-7, with TRBD1 as a possible D gene (5 bases). V lost 4 bases and J 3 bases, leaving 8 bases between the germline ends. The CDR3 is 12 amino acids. CDR1 is SGHRS, CDR2 YFSETQ, per germline. The CDR3: CASSGDSYEQYF. The CDR3 region has the DNA TGCGCCAGCAGCGGTGACAGCTACGAGCAGTACTTC.

The chain recombines TRBV7-9 with TRBJ2-1; 9 bases line up with TRBD2. The trim removed 1 base at V and 9 bases at J, leaving 7 bases unmatched. The CDR3 totals 15 residues. Germline CDR1 reads SEHNR; CDR2 reads FQNEAQ (reference sequence). The CDR3 is CASSLGDSGSGEQFF. The DNA of the CDR3 is TGTGCCAGCAGCTTAGGGGATAGCGGGAGTGGTGAGCAGTTCTTC.

The chain joins TRBV19 to TRBJ1-5; tentative D call: TRBD1 (5 bases). V dropped 7 bases and J dropped 2 bases, with 12 bases sitting between them. CDR1 and CDR2 (germline): LNHDA, SQIVND (reference sequence). This CDR3 is 14 amino acids long. CDR3 DNA: TGTGCCAGTACCAAGGACATTGGCAATCAGCCCCAGCATTTT. It translates to CASTKDIGNQPQHF.

This clone appeared a few times. V gene TRBV28 combines with J gene TRBJ1-2; tentatively, D is TRBD1 (6 bases). V was pared by 7 bases and J by 7 bases, with 22 bases between. Germline loops: CDR1 MDHEN, CDR2 SYDVKM. This CDR3 comprises 15 residues. CDR3 sequence (DNA): TGTGCCAGCATCACCCTCCGGTTACAGGGACGTGGCTACACCTTC. As protein: CASITLRLQGRGYTF.

This rearrangement joins TRBV27 to TRBJ2-1, with TRBD2 matching over 7 bases. The germline V gene has CDR1 MNHEY and CDR2 SMNVEV (reference sequence). The CDR3 consists of 15 residues. V was pared by 3 bases and J by 5 bases, with 7 bases of the junction left unmatched. This CDR3 is CASSFLASGNNEQFF. The DNA for the CDR3 is TGTGCCAGCAGTTTTTTGGCTAGCGGCAACAATGAGCAGTTCTTC.

The rearrangement uses TRBV27 and TRBJ1-1; no definite D call. Between the trimmed V and J ends, which lost 7 bases and 7 bases, there was a span of 19 bases. Germline V gene sequence: CDR1 MNHEY, CDR2 SMNVEV (reference sequence). CDR3 size: 14 residues. The CDR3 coding sequence is TGTGCCAGCAACCAAGGCCCGAGGGCCGGTGAAGCTTTCTTT. It specifies CASNQGPRAGEAFF.

The genes are TRBV2 and TRBJ1-4; a weak D match, TRBD1 (5 bases). The ends were cut back, 2 bases at V and 5 bases at J, with 12 bases in the middle. CDR3 length: 15 amino acids. The germline V gene has CDR1 SNHLY and CDR2 FYNNEI. CDR3 bases: TGTGCCAGCAGTGAATGGGGGGACCTGAATGAAAAACTGTTTTTT. It specifies CASSEWGDLNEKLFF.

The chain is built from TRBV6-5 and TRBJ2-7; perhaps D is TRBD1 or TRBD2 (5 bases each). The CDR3 extends over 13 amino acids. V was trimmed by 8 bases and J by 2 bases, leaving 13 bases between them. The germline gives CDR1 MNHEY, CDR2 SVGAGI. The CDR3 DNA follows: TGTGCCAGCGCAGGGATGGGGGCCTACGAGCAGTACTTC. It translates to CASAGMGAYEQYF.

This rearrangement joins TRBV5-1 to TRBJ1-2; no clear D gene. The ends were cut back, 6 bases at V and 8 bases at J, with 17 bases in the middle. Germline-derived CDR1 and CDR2 are SGHRS and YFSETQ. The CDR3 covers 13 residues. The CDR3 loop is CASKLESGWGYTF. The CDR3, as DNA: TGCGCCAGCAAATTGGAGAGTGGATGGGGCTACACCTTC.

The chain employs TRBV2 and TRBJ1-1, with D unclear. V was cut by 5 bases and J by 5 bases, with 6 bases left in between. The germline gives CDR1 SNHLY, CDR2 FYNNEI. The CDR3 spans 11 residues. CDR3 amino acids: CASSLSTEAFF. CDR3 sequence (DNA): TGTGCCAGCAGTCTAAGTACTGAAGCTTTCTTT.

The chain is built from TRBV30 and TRBJ2-3; D possibly corresponds to TRBD2 (6 bases). Germline V gene lookup returns CDR1 GTSNPN and CDR2 SVGIG (reference sequence). The CDR3 runs to 16 residues. V was clipped by 3 bases and J by 2 bases, with 18 bases between them. CDR3: CAWSTLGGVTTDTQYF. The CDR3 bases are TGTGCCTGGAGCACCCTCGGCGGGGTTACCACAGATACGCAGTATTTT.

V and J are TRBV25-1 and TRBJ1-5, with 7 bases identical to TRBD1. Trimming at V came to 4 bases and at J to 7 bases, leaving 7 bases not matched to a gene. There are 14 residues in the CDR3. CDR1 is MGHDK and CDR2 is SYGVNS in the germline V gene. The CDR3, as DNA: TGTGCCAGCAGTGTCACAGGGGAAGGACAGCCCCAGCATTTT. Amino acids: CASSVTGEGQPQHF.

This rearrangement joins TRBV28 to TRBJ1-3, with 7 bases that match TRBD1. J gave up 0 bases and V 6 bases, and 5 bases lay outside the gene matches. The CDR3 has 15 amino acids. CDR1 is MDHEN and CDR2 is SYDVKM in the germline V gene. CDR3 coding DNA: TGTGCCAGCAGACGCGGGACAGCCTCTGGAAACACCATATATTTT. Translating it yields CASRRGTASGNTIYF. The full variable domain, its missing parts supplied by reference TRBV28 and TRBJ1-3, is DVKVTQSSRYLVKRTGEKVFLECVQDMDHENMFWYRQDPGLGLRLIYFSYDVKMKEKGDIPEGYSVSREKKERFSLILESASTNQTSMYLCASRRGTASGNTIYFGEGSWLTVV.

This sequence joins TRBV28 and TRBJ1-1, with unresolved D. This CDR3 comprises 13 residues. Germline V gives CDR1 MDHEN, CDR2 SYDVKM. V was cut by 5 bases and J by 3 bases, with 10 bases left in between. CDR3 loop: CASSENSDTEAFF. The CDR3, as DNA: TGTGCCAGCAGTGAGAATTCGGACACTGAAGCTTTCTTT.

This chain joins TRBV10-3 and TRBJ2-7; the D is unclear. V gave up 0 bases and J gave up 6 bases, with 3 bases separating them. CDR3 length: 11 amino acids. Germline assignment: CDR1 ENHRY and CDR2 SYGVKD. The CDR3: CAISESVEQYF. The CDR3 coding sequence is TGTGCCATCAGTGAGTCGGTCGAGCAGTACTTC.

The genes are TRBV28 and TRBJ2-3, with 13 bases lining up with TRBD2. CDR3 length: 14 residues. CDR1 MDHEN and CDR2 SYDVKM come from the germline V gene. J was trimmed by 6 bases and V by 6 bases; bases with no gene match: 3. CDR3 nucleotides: TGTGCCAGCAGGCGGACTAGCGGGAGCGATACGCAGTATTTT. As protein: CASRRTSGSDTQYF.

This chain links TRBV28 with TRBJ2-1; the match to TRBD2 covers 7 bases. This CDR3 comprises 17 residues. Germline CDR1 MDHEN, CDR2 SYDVKM. The J segment lost 2 bases and the V segment lost 3 bases, leaving 10 bases of the junction unmatched. The chain's CDR3 is CASSFIPSGNPYNEQFF. The CDR3 DNA is TGTGCCAGCAGTTTTATTCCCAGCGGGAACCCCTACAATGAGCAGTTCTTC.

The V and J genes are TRBV6-5 and TRBJ1-1; D is undetermined. The germline V and J ends were trimmed by 10 bases and 4 bases, with 13 bases remaining between them. CDR1 is MNHEY, CDR2 SVGAGI, per germline. CDR3 length: 12 residues. CDR3 in DNA: TGTGCCACGGGCCTCATAGGCACTGAAGCTTTCTTT. Translation gives CATGLIGTEAFF.